One sample yielded the 5 T cell receptor beta chains listed below, sequenced in a study of T cell responses to AZD1222 COVID-19 vaccine. Here immunoSEQ multiplex PCR was the method, and the copy in TCRdb shows in-frame clones only, minus some. Of 150,000 to 200,000 clones in the sample, about 86% were seen once. The starting material was peripheral blood, obtained on day 0 of AZD1222 vaccination. These receptors all come from an adult in good health.

J is TRBJ2-7 and V is TRBV2, with D tentatively TRBD2 (7 bases). The V end was cut by 7 bases, the J end by 3 bases, with 16 bases between. Per germline, CDR1 SNHLY and CDR2 FYNNEI. This CDR3 has 14 amino acids. The CDR3 sequence: CASNIQGGGYEQYF. CDR3 bases: TGTGCCAGCAACATACAGGGAGGGGGCTACGAGCAGTACTTC.

The chain has TRBV13 and TRBJ2-2; 9 bases fit TRBD2. Germline trimming cut 5 bases from V and 4 bases from J; bases unmatched to any gene: 5. The CDR3 contains 15 residues. The germline gives CDR1 PRHDT, CDR2 FYEKMQ (reference sequence). CDR3 amino acids: CASSLSGGRTGELFF. The CDR3 DNA sequence: TGTGCCAGCAGCCTTAGCGGGGGACGCACCGGGGAGCTGTTTTTT.

The chain employs TRBV6-5 and TRBJ2-2; D perhaps matches TRBD2 (5 bases). Deletions cut 10 bases from V and 0 bases from J, with 12 bases between. Germline-derived CDR1 and CDR2 are MNHEY and SVGAGI. The CDR3 spans 14 residues. The DNA of the CDR3 is TGTGCCACCCGGGAAATGTCGAACACCGGGGAGCTGTTTTTT. Translating gives CATREMSNTGELFF.

This chain uses TRBV19 with TRBJ1-6; D call uncertain. This CDR3 is 13 amino acids long. The ends were cut back, 8 bases at V and 5 bases at J, with 10 bases in the middle. Germline V gene data show CDR1 as LNHDA and CDR2 as SQIVND (reference sequence). The CDR3 DNA reads as TGTGCCAGTTCTGGGCGTGATAATTCACCCCTCCACTTT. Its translation is CASSGRDNSPLHF.

V is TRBV18 and J is TRBJ2-5, with D perhaps given as TRBD1 or TRBD2 (6 bases each). In germline, CDR1 is KGHSH, CDR2 LQKENI. The CDR3 is 15 amino acids. Trimming removed 3 bases at V and 2 bases at J, with 13 bases between. CDR3 coding DNA: TGTGCCAGCTCACCGACGAGGGGGGTTCAAGAGACCCAGTACTTC. It yields the protein CASSPTRGVQETQYF. Full variable domain (remainder filled in from reference TRBV18 and TRBJ2-5): NAGVMQNPRHLVRRRGQEARLRCSPMKGHSHVYWYRQLPEEGLKFMVYLQKENIIDESGMPKERFSAEFPKEGPSILRIQQVVRGDSAAYFCASSPTRGVQETQYFGPGTRLLVL.